Reported below is one T cell receptor (beta chain). V lost 6 bases, J lost 4 bases, and 15 bases lay in between. Looked up from germline, CDR1 is MNHEY and CDR2 is SVGAGI. CDR3 length equals 14 residues. Repertoires were generated with immunoSEQ multiplex PCR, while TCRdb's copy carries only in-frame clones and drops some. The table lists 200,000 to 250,000 clones, 90% of them singletons. This record comes from a study of blood T cell repertoires in COVID-19. The chain combines TRBV6-5 with TRBJ2-5, with D possibly TRBD2 on 5 matching bases. Sequencing was carried out using PBMCs or T cells enriched from blood (not recorded which). The sequence was obtained from a man aged 30-40 years who had been exposed to COVID-19. The chain's CDR3 is CASRRVTEGETQYF. CDR3 bases: TGTGCCAGCAGGCGGGTCACGGAAGGAGAGACCCAGTACTTC.